The table lists the clone carrying this T cell receptor beta chain with many counts. Its antigen is as yet unknown. Each diagnosis drew on symptoms, thyroxine, TRAb, thyroid ultrasound and orbital computed tomography findings. This sample holds PBMCs from about 9.3 ml fresh peripheral blood. The record originates from a study of T cells in Graves' hyperthyroidism and ophthalmopathy. Germline V gene sequence: CDR1 KGHSH, CDR2 LQKENI. V lost 5 bases and J 9 bases, leaving 14 bases between the germline ends. The length of the CDR3 is 13 residues. Whole-study findings and limits: The blood repertoire included most of the expanded thyroid clonotypes above 0.001.

Amplification yielded TCR beta CDR3 regions, with RNA transcripts as the source. HTBI primers drove first-round RT-PCR of the TCR CDR3. TCRdb re-called the multiplex PCR reads through MiXCR, storing one row per CDR3 protein. The sample holds about 320,000 distinct CDR3 sequences, approximately 17% seen once. The sequenced material came from blood. The chain couples TRBV18 to TRBJ2-4, with TRBD1 as a possible D gene (6 bases). The receptor was derived from a man aged 30 to 45 with Graves' hyperthyroidism. The CDR3 DNA sequence: TGTGCCAGCTCAACAGGGAGAAGGGTCATTCAGTACTTC. Its protein product is CASSTGRRVIQYF.